Listed here are 23 T cell receptor beta chains from one sample, sequenced in a study of cytomegalovirus exposure and HLA in healthy donors. Both 60 Vbeta primers and 13 Jbeta primers went into the PCR. Sequencing used immunoSEQ multiplex PCR; TCRdb keeps in-frame clones, though not all of them. There are 120,000 or so clones in the sample; about 80% occur only once, and over 2.5% lies in the top ten. Sequenced material: PBMCs. These receptors were obtained from a woman aged 45-65 years in good health and CMV-seronegative.

This clone was picked up one time. The chain couples TRBV4-1 to TRBJ2-3, with 8 bases that match TRBD1. Germline CDR1 MGHRA, CDR2 YSYEKL. The CDR3 covers 21 residues. V was clipped by 0 bases and J by 2 bases; unmatched bases: 19. CDR3 in amino acids: CASSQDFDRGLALGYTDTQYF. The CDR3 nucleotides read TGCGCCAGCAGCCAAGATTTCGACAGGGGTCTCGCCCTGGGGTACACAGATACGCAGTATTTT.

The chain recombines TRBV6-1 with TRBJ2-5, with 7 bases aligning to TRBD2. The DNA end is more similar to TRBJ2-7, so the J call may be wrong. The V gene's germline CDR1 is MNHNS and CDR2 SASEGT. The CDR3 sequence is 14 residues long. The CDR3 reads CASSPRGSSYEQYF. DNA of the CDR3: TGTGCCAGCAGCCCACGCGGGAGCTCCTACGAGCAGTACTTC.

J is TRBJ1-5 and V is TRBV28; no firm D call. Germline-derived CDR1 and CDR2 are MDHEN and SYDVKM. Trimming pared 1 base from V and 3 bases from J, leaving 13 bases between. This CDR3 is 16 amino acids long. The CDR3 here is CASSLFRRGFNQPQHF. The CDR3 coding sequence is TGTGCCAGCAGTTTATTCCGTCGAGGGTTCAATCAGCCCCAGCATTTT.

The rearrangement joins TRBV6-6 to TRBJ2-7; 7 nucleotides match TRBD1. Germline lookup yields CDR1 MNHNY and CDR2 SVGAGI (reference sequence). J was trimmed by 3 bases and V by 4 bases; bases with no gene match: 6. The CDR3 spans 14 residues. The CDR3 DNA sequence: TGTGCCAGCAGTTCGATGGACAGGAGCTACGAGCAGTACTTC. It yields the protein CASSSMDRSYEQYF.

The chain combines TRBV7-7 with TRBJ2-1; 11 bases map to TRBD2. The CDR3 loop spans 16 amino acids. Looked up from germline, CDR1 is SSHAT and CDR2 is FNYEAQ (reference sequence). The V segment lost 5 bases and the J segment 5 bases; nucleotides outside the gene matches: 8. In DNA form, the CDR3 reads TGTGCCAGCAGCGCCGAGACTAGCGGGATTAACAATGAGCAGTTCTTC. This sequence encodes CASSAETSGINNEQFF.

The chain has TRBV21-1 and TRBJ2-7; the table gives TRBD1 as D, unverified against the DNA. TRBV21-1 is a pseudogene. The CDR3 contains 17 residues. CDR3 in DNA: TGTGCCAGCAGCAATAAAGGTATGGGGACAGGGTGCTACGAGCAGTACTTC. Protein sequence: CASSNKGMGTGCYEQYF.

This clone was seen only once. This chain uses TRBV20-1 with TRBJ2-7, with TRBD1 as a possible D gene (5 bases). The length of the CDR3 is 11 residues. Germline loops: CDR1 DFQATT, CDR2 SNEGSKA (reference sequence). The germline V and J ends were trimmed by 3 bases and 5 bases, with 8 bases remaining between them. Here the CDR3 DNA reads TGCAGTGCTAGGGACAAACACGAGCAGTACTTC. Amino acids: CSARDKHEQYF.

V and J are TRBV6-6 and TRBJ2-1; 7 nucleotides agree with TRBD1. The CDR3 loop spans 14 amino acids. Trimming at V came to 7 bases and at J to 7 bases, leaving 10 bases not matched to a gene. CDR1 and CDR2 (germline): MNHNY, SVGAGI (reference sequence). The CDR3 sequence is CASTDGDSMNEQFF. The CDR3 DNA sequence: TGTGCCAGCACCGATGGGGACAGTATGAATGAGCAGTTCTTC.

The chain carries TRBV6-6 and TRBJ2-1, with 12 bases matching TRBD2. CDR3 length: 16 amino acids. V gave up 8 bases and J gave up 0 bases; unmatched junction bases: 5. Germline CDR1 is MNHNY and CDR2 is SVGAGI (reference sequence). The CDR3 bases are TGTGCCAGCCTTGGGACTAGCGGGTTCTCCTACAATGAGCAGTTCTTC. It codes for CASLGTSGFSYNEQFF.

The CDR3 protein is CASSPGGLASDEQFF. CDR3 coding DNA: TGCGCCAGCAGCCCCGGGGGACTAGCGAGCGATGAGCAGTTCTTC. The chain uses TRBV4-1 and TRBJ2-1; 10 bases are a match to TRBD2. Germline V gene sequence: CDR1 MGHRA, CDR2 YSYEKL. CDR3 length: 15 amino acids. J lost 8 bases, V lost 4 bases, and 8 bases had no gene match.

The count of this clone is one. The chain employs TRBV7-9 and TRBJ2-1, with D tentatively TRBD2 (6 bases). The CDR3 loop spans 12 amino acids. CDR1 is SEHNR and CDR2 is FQNEAQ in the germline V gene (reference sequence). V was shortened by 5 bases and J by 5 bases, with 7 bases between the two germline ends. Here the CDR3 reads CASSRGDNEQFF. As DNA, the CDR3 is TGTGCCAGCAGCCGCGGGGACAATGAGCAGTTCTTC. Drawing the rest from reference TRBV7-9 and TRBJ2-1, the complete variable domain is DTGVSQNPRHKITKRGQNVTFRCDPISEHNRLYWYRQTLGQGPEFLTYFQNEAQLEKSRLLSDRFSAERPKGSFSTLEIQRTEQGDSAMYLCASSRGDNEQFFGPGTRLTVL.

The chain links TRBV5-1 to TRBJ2-2; TRBD2 matches 14 bases. CDR1 SGHRS and CDR2 YFSETQ come from the germline V gene. The V gene end was trimmed by 4 bases and the J gene end by 7 bases; junction bases not matched to a gene: 9. This CDR3 contains 17 residues. CDR3 region: CASSASTGLAGVGELFF. The CDR3 bases are TGCGCCAGCAGCGCCTCCACGGGACTAGCGGGAGTCGGGGAGCTGTTTTTT.

The CDR3 sequence is CASSYRGTTEAFF. CDR3 sequence (DNA): TGTGCCAGCAGTTACAGGGGAACCACTGAAGCTTTCTTT. The chain links TRBV2 to TRBJ1-1; 7 bases are shared with TRBD1. Trimming at V came to 5 bases and at J to 4 bases, leaving 4 bases not matched to a gene. This CDR3 contains 13 residues. The V gene's germline CDR1 is SNHLY and CDR2 FYNNEI.

The gene calls are TRBV19 and TRBJ2-2; TRBD1 matches at 8 bases. Trimming removed 7 bases from V and 3 bases from J; junction bases left unmatched: 7. The CDR3 contains 15 residues. Germline assignment: CDR1 LNHDA and CDR2 SQIVND (reference sequence). The CDR3 sequence is CASTPDRADTGELFF. The DNA of the CDR3 is TGTGCCAGTACCCCGGACAGGGCGGACACCGGGGAGCTGTTTTTT.

The V gene is TRBV28, the J gene TRBJ2-1; D gene unclear. The V gene lost 7 bases and the J gene lost 2 bases, with 9 bases spanning the gap. Germline V CDR1 and CDR2: MDHEN, SYDVKM. The CDR3 consists of 13 residues. The CDR3 DNA reads as TGTGCCAGCAACGCTATCACCTACAATGAGCAGTTCTTC. Translated, it gives CASNAITYNEQFF. Full variable domain (rest looked up from reference TRBV28 and TRBJ2-1): DVKVTQSSRYLVKRTGEKVFLECVQDMDHENMFWYRQDPGLGLRLIYFSYDVKMKEKGDIPEGYSVSREKKERFSLILESASTNQTSMYLCASNAITYNEQFFGPGTRLTVL.

V usage is TRBV27 and J usage is TRBJ1-2; 9 bases match TRBD1. The CDR3 runs to 14 residues. V lost 5 bases and J lost 6; bases outside the gene matches: 7. Germline assignment: CDR1 MNHEY and CDR2 SMNVEV (reference sequence). The CDR3 sequence is CASSRGTGSDGYTF. In DNA form, the CDR3 reads TGTGCCAGCAGTCGAGGGACAGGGTCCGATGGCTACACCTTC.

The V call is TRBV5-6, the J call TRBJ2-3; 11 bases match TRBD2. Trimming took 4 bases from V and 0 from J; bases not matched to a gene: 7. CDR1 is SGHDT and CDR2 is YYEEEE in the germline V gene. The CDR3 extends over 17 amino acids. CDR3: CASSKPGLAVSTDTQYF. In nucleotides, the CDR3 is TGTGCCAGCAGCAAGCCGGGACTAGCGGTTAGCACAGATACGCAGTATTTT.

There are a few counts of this clone. This sequence joins TRBV6-5 and TRBJ2-3; TRBD2 agrees at 12 bases. Per germline, CDR1 MNHEY and CDR2 SVGAGI. This CDR3 is built from 16 residues. The V segment lost 3 bases and the J segment 11 bases; nucleotides outside the gene matches: 12. The chain's CDR3 is CASSYDPSGRAAGQYF. The CDR3 DNA reads as TGTGCCAGCAGTTATGATCCTAGCGGGAGGGCCGCTGGGCAGTATTTT.

The chain recombines TRBV19 with TRBJ2-3; a possible D gene is TRBD2 (6 bases). Germline CDR1 LNHDA, CDR2 SQIVND (reference sequence). The CDR3 length is 14 residues. Trimming pared 1 base from V and 2 bases from J, leaving 7 bases between. The CDR3 reads CASSIGTNTDTQYF. The CDR3 bases are TGTGCCAGTAGTATAGGGACTAACACAGATACGCAGTATTTT.

The chain links TRBV4-3 to TRBJ2-1, with 10 bases lining up with TRBD2. Germline lookup yields CDR1 LGHNA and CDR2 YSLEER. CDR3 length: 14 residues. V lost 4 bases, J lost 13 bases, and 10 bases stayed unmatched. In DNA form, the CDR3 reads TGCGCCAGCAGCCCCGGGACTAGCGACGTTTTACAGTTCTTC. Residues: CASSPGTSDVLQFF.

The V call is TRBV28, the J call TRBJ2-4; D gene unclear. This CDR3 contains 14 residues. V was cut by 2 bases and J by 2 bases, with 7 bases left in between. Germline CDR1 MDHEN, CDR2 SYDVKM. The CDR3 sequence is CASSLADSKNIQYF. The CDR3 nucleotides read TGTGCCAGCAGTTTAGCGGATTCCAAAAACATTCAGTACTTC.

The sample holds one count of this clone. This chain joins TRBV7-2 and TRBJ2-3; 12 positions match TRBD2. The CDR3 consists of 15 residues. The germline gives CDR1 SGHTA, CDR2 FQGNSA. V lost 5 bases, J lost 3 bases, and 3 bases stayed unmatched. The CDR3 is CASSHTSGRTDTQYF. CDR3 DNA sequence: TGTGCCAGCAGCCATACTAGCGGGAGGACAGATACGCAGTATTTT.

As for this clone: Without the conserved terminal phenylalanine or tryptophan, this CDR3 likely stems from a read error. V is TRBV18 and J is TRBJ1-1, with TRBD1 as a possible D gene (6 bases). V dropped 1 base and J dropped 4 bases, with 19 bases sitting between them. Germline V CDR1 and CDR2: KGHSH, LQKENI. The CDR3 loop spans 17 amino acids. The CDR3 DNA follows: TGTGCCAGCTCACCACTTCGTGGCGGGGGCGCGGGCACTGAAGCTTTCCTT. Amino acids: CASSPLRGGGAGTEAFL.